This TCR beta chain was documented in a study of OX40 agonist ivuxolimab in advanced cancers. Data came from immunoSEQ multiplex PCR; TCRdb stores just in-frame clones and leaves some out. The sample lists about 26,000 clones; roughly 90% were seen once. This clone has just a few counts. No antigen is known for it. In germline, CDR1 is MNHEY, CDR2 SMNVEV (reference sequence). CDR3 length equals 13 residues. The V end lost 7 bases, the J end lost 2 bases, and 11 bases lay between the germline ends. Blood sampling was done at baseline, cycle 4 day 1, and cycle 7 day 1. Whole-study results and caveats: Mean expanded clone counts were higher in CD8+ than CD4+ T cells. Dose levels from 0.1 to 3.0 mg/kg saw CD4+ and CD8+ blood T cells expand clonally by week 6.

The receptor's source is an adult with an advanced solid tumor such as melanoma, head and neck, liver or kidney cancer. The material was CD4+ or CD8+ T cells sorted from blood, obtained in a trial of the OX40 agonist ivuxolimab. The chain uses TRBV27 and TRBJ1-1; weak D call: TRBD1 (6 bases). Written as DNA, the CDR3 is TGTGCCAGCATCGAGGGGGGCAACACTGAAGCTTTCTTT. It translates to CASIEGGNTEAFF.